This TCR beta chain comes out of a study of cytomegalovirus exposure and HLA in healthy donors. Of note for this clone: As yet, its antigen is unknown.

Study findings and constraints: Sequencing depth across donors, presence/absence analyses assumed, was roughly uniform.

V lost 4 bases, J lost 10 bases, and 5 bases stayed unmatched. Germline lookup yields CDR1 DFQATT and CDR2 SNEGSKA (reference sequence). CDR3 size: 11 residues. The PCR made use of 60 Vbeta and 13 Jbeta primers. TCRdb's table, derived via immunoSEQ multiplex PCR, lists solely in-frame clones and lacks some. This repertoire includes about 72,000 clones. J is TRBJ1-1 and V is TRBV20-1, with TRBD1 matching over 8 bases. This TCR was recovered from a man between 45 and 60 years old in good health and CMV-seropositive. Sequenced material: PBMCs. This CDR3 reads CSAMSGTGAFF. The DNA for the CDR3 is TGCAGTGCTATGTCCGGGACAGGAGCTTTCTTT.